The 16 T cell receptor beta chains presented below share a single source sample, sequenced in a study of blood T cell repertoires in COVID-19. Libraries were prepared by immunoSEQ multiplex PCR; TCRdb keeps only in-frame clonotypes and omits some of them. The profile shows under 250,000 clones, 80% to 90% of them singletons. Sequencing was performed on PBMCs or T cells enriched from blood (not recorded which). These receptor sequences come from a woman younger than 35 in a cohort exposed to, infected with or recovered from COVID-19 (not recorded which).

The V gene is TRBV6-5, the J gene TRBJ1-6, with D perhaps matching TRBD1 (6 bases). The CDR3 has 14 residues. V was shortened by 6 bases and J by 14 bases, with 20 bases between the two germline ends. In germline, CDR1 is MNHEY, CDR2 SVGAGI. The CDR3 region is CASSSAGGAKALHF. The CDR3 coding sequence is TGTGCCAGCAGCTCCGCCGGGGGGGCCAAAGCCCTCCACTTT.

The V gene is TRBV3-1 (or the pseudogene TRBV3-2), the J gene TRBJ1-5; possibly TRBD1 for D (5 bases). Germline V gives CDR1 LGHDT, CDR2 YNNKEL (reference sequence). This CDR3 contains 15 residues. V lost 1 base and J 5 bases, leaving 12 bases between the germline ends. The CDR3 region is CASSQAPGLHQPQHF. The DNA of the CDR3 is TGTGCCAGCAGCCAAGCCCCAGGGTTGCATCAGCCCCAGCATTTT.

This clone was observed once. The chain couples TRBV7-9 to TRBJ2-1; 7 nucleotides agree with TRBD2. This CDR3 spans 15 amino acids. Germline CDR1 SEHNR, CDR2 FQNEAQ (reference sequence). Losses at the gene ends were 4 bases for V and 8 bases for J; bases not matched to a gene: 11. CDR3 nucleotide sequence: TGTGCCAGCAGCTCGCCGACTAGCAGTGACTATGAGCAGTTCTTC. This sequence encodes CASSSPTSSDYEQFF.

The chain carries TRBV4-1 and TRBJ2-7; a possible D gene is TRBD2 (6 bases). Germline-derived CDR1 and CDR2 are MGHRA and YSYEKL. CDR3 size: 14 residues. The V end lost 0 bases, the J end lost 4 bases, and 10 bases lay between the germline ends. The CDR3 loop is CASSQDAGGYEQYF. In DNA form, the CDR3 reads TGCGCCAGCAGCCAAGATGCCGGGGGTTACGAGCAGTACTTC.

This clone appeared once. This chain joins TRBV7-9 and TRBJ1-2; 9 positions agree with TRBD1. Germline V gene data show CDR1 as SEHNR and CDR2 as FQNEAQ (reference sequence). This CDR3 comprises 15 residues. V lost 2 bases to trimming and J lost 0 bases; unmatched junction nucleotides: 1. This CDR3 reads CASSLTGGANYGYTF. The CDR3, as DNA: TGTGCCAGCAGCTTAACAGGGGGCGCTAACTATGGCTACACCTTC.

This chain joins TRBV19 and TRBJ1-2, with 7 nucleotides matching TRBD1. This CDR3 is built from 13 residues. Trimming took 3 bases from V and 8 from J; bases not matched to a gene: 6. Germline lookup yields CDR1 LNHDA and CDR2 SQIVND (reference sequence). CDR3 coding DNA: TGTGCCAGTAGTATGGGACAGAAGGGCGGCTACACCTTC. It yields the protein CASSMGQKGGYTF.

The V and J genes are TRBV24-1 and TRBJ2-3; a weak D match, TRBD2 (7 bases). The CDR3 runs 15 residues. Trimming took off 4 bases at V and 3 bases at J, with 13 bases between the two ends. The germline gives CDR1 KGHDR, CDR2 SFDVKD. The CDR3 DNA sequence: TGTGCCACCAGTGACAAAGGGGGGGAAACAGATACGCAGTATTTT. Amino acid sequence: CATSDKGGETDTQYF.

The chain joins TRBV11-3 to TRBJ2-1; 8 nucleotides agree with TRBD2. Germline V gene lookup returns CDR1 SGHNT and CDR2 YENEEA. With V trimmed by 0 bases and J by 3 bases, 7 bases remained unmatched. The CDR3 has 17 residues. DNA for the CDR3: TGTGCCAGCAGCTTAGATCTCGGACTAGCAGACTACAATGAGCAGTTCTTC. Its protein is CASSLDLGLADYNEQFF.

The chain uses TRBV2 and TRBJ1-5; unclear D gene. The germline gives CDR1 SNHLY, CDR2 FYNNEI. The CDR3 extends over 16 amino acids. V lost 7 bases, J lost 0 bases, and 16 bases lay in between. DNA for the CDR3: TGTGCCAGCACCCTGGGCCAGCCCCCTAGCAATCAGCCCCAGCATTTT. Translating it yields CASTLGQPPSNQPQHF. Full variable domain (rest looked up from reference TRBV2 and TRBJ1-5): EPEVTQTPSHQVTQMGQEVILRCVPISNHLYFYWYRQILGQKVEFLVSFYNNEISEKSEIFDDQFSVERPDGSNFTLKIRSTKLEDSAMYFCASTLGQPPSNQPQHFGDGTRLSIL.

This clone occurred once. The chain couples TRBV19 to TRBJ1-2; D is possibly TRBD1 (5 bases). There are 14 residues in the CDR3. V was pared by 1 base and J by 8 bases, with 14 bases between. Germline V gene lookup returns CDR1 LNHDA and CDR2 SQIVND (reference sequence). The CDR3 sequence is CASSIVRGLTGYTF. For the CDR3, the DNA is TGTGCCAGTAGTATAGTGCGGGGACTGACGGGCTACACCTTC. Together with reference TRBV19 and TRBJ1-2, the CDR3 gives the full variable domain: DGGITQSPKYLFRKEGQNVTLSCEQNLNHDAMYWYRQDPGQGLRLIYYSQIVNDFQKGDIAEGYSVSREKKESFPLTVTSAQKNPTAFYLCASSIVRGLTGYTFGSGTRLTVV.

The V call is TRBV9, the J call TRBJ2-1, with D perhaps matching TRBD1 (5 bases). The V gene's germline CDR1 is SGDLS and CDR2 YYNGEE. There are 15 residues in the CDR3. V was pared by 1 base and J by 4 bases, with 12 bases between. As DNA, the CDR3 is TGTGCCAGCAGCGTAAGTCCGGACAATTACAATGAGCAGTTCTTC. Its translation: CASSVSPDNYNEQFF.

The V gene is TRBV5-4, the J gene TRBJ2-2; 10 bases are shared with TRBD1. The CDR3 loop spans 16 amino acids. J was trimmed by 3 bases and V by 4 bases; bases with no gene match: 6. Germline assignment: CDR1 SGHNT and CDR2 YYREEE (reference sequence). CDR3 in DNA: TGTGCCAGCAGCGGGGACAGGGGCCGGGACACCGGGGAGCTGTTTTTT. Protein sequence: CASSGDRGRDTGELFF.

The chain links TRBV4-2 to TRBJ1-1; no reliable D call. CDR3 size: 15 residues. Germline loops: CDR1 LGHNA, CDR2 YNFKEQ. Trimming removed 0 bases at V and 2 bases at J, with 10 bases between. In nucleotides, the CDR3 is TGTGCCAGCAGCCAAGATCTAATGATAAACACTGAAGCTTTCTTT. Amino acids: CASSQDLMINTEAFF.

The rearrangement links TRBV28 to TRBJ2-5; 12 bases line up with TRBD2. The CDR3 runs 16 residues. Germline V gene data show CDR1 as MDHEN and CDR2 as SYDVKM. Trimming removed 4 bases from V and 4 bases from J; junction bases left unmatched: 7. The CDR3 sequence is CASSSRRTSGAETQYF. The CDR3 DNA is TGTGCCAGCAGTTCTCGACGGACTAGCGGGGCAGAGACCCAGTACTTC.

The chain employs TRBV7-9 and TRBJ1-1; D gene unclear. CDR1 is SEHNR and CDR2 is FQNEAQ in the germline V gene (reference sequence). The CDR3 consists of 12 residues. V lost 2 bases, J lost 10 bases, and 11 bases lay in between. DNA of the CDR3: TGTGCCAGCAGCTTACCGCAGAGAGGAGCTTTCTTT. This sequence encodes CASSLPQRGAFF.

The chain couples TRBV7-8 to TRBJ2-2; 11 nucleotides align to TRBD2. Unmatched junction bases numbered 9, after V lost 2 bases and J lost 4 bases. This CDR3 is 18 amino acids long. Germline V CDR1 and CDR2: SGHVS, FQNEAQ. The CDR3 nucleotides read TGTGCCAGCAGCTTATCGAATAGCGGGAGGGCCCCCACCGGGGAGCTGTTTTTT. Translated: CASSLSNSGRAPTGELFF.